These 4 T cell receptor beta chains were all obtained from the same sample, sequenced in a study of blood T cell repertoires in COVID-19. The data were produced by immunoSEQ multiplex PCR, yet TCRdb's version contains in-frame clones alone and is incomplete. The sample has some 130,000 clones; roughly 84% are singletons. Sequenced sample: peripheral blood. These receptors were taken from a human donor in a cohort sampled during active COVID-19.

This chain uses TRBV25-1 with TRBJ2-5; TRBD1 aligns across 7 bases. Germline CDR1 MGHDK, CDR2 SYGVNS. V shed 3 bases, J shed 4 bases, and the junction held 5 bases outside the gene matches. The CDR3 contains 14 residues. The CDR3 bases are TGTGCCAGCAGTGATGACAGGGCAGTAGAGACCCAGTACTTC. Its translation: CASSDDRAVETQYF.

This rearrangement joins TRBV6-2 or TRBV6-3 to TRBJ1-1; 7 bases line up with TRBD1. CDR3 length: 14 residues. V lost 4 bases to trimming and J lost 7 bases; unmatched junction nucleotides: 9. The germline CDR1 and CDR2 sequences are MNHEY and SVGEGT. CDR3 loop: CASSFLTGSGEAFF. In DNA, the CDR3 is TGTGCCAGCAGTTTCCTGACAGGGTCAGGTGAAGCTTTCTTT.

The chain has TRBV24-1 and TRBJ2-1; 15 bases are shared with TRBD2. CDR3 length: 16 amino acids. Per the germline V gene, CDR1 is KGHDR and CDR2 is SFDVKD. V shed 4 bases, J shed 7 bases, and the junction held 4 bases outside the gene matches. DNA of the CDR3: TGTGCCACCAGTGACTCGGGACTAGCGGGAGGTAATGAGCAGTTCTTC. Translation: CATSDSGLAGGNEQFF.

This chain links TRBV27 with TRBJ2-1, with TRBD2 matching 14 bases. Germline lookup yields CDR1 MNHEY and CDR2 SMNVEV (reference sequence). The CDR3 covers 17 residues. The V and J ends lost 5 bases and 8 bases, in that order; junction bases with no gene match: 11. The CDR3 nucleotides read TGTGCCAGCAGTATCCCTACCGGGACTAGCGGGAGCGATGAGCAGTTCTTC. It yields the protein CASSIPTGTSGSDEQFF.